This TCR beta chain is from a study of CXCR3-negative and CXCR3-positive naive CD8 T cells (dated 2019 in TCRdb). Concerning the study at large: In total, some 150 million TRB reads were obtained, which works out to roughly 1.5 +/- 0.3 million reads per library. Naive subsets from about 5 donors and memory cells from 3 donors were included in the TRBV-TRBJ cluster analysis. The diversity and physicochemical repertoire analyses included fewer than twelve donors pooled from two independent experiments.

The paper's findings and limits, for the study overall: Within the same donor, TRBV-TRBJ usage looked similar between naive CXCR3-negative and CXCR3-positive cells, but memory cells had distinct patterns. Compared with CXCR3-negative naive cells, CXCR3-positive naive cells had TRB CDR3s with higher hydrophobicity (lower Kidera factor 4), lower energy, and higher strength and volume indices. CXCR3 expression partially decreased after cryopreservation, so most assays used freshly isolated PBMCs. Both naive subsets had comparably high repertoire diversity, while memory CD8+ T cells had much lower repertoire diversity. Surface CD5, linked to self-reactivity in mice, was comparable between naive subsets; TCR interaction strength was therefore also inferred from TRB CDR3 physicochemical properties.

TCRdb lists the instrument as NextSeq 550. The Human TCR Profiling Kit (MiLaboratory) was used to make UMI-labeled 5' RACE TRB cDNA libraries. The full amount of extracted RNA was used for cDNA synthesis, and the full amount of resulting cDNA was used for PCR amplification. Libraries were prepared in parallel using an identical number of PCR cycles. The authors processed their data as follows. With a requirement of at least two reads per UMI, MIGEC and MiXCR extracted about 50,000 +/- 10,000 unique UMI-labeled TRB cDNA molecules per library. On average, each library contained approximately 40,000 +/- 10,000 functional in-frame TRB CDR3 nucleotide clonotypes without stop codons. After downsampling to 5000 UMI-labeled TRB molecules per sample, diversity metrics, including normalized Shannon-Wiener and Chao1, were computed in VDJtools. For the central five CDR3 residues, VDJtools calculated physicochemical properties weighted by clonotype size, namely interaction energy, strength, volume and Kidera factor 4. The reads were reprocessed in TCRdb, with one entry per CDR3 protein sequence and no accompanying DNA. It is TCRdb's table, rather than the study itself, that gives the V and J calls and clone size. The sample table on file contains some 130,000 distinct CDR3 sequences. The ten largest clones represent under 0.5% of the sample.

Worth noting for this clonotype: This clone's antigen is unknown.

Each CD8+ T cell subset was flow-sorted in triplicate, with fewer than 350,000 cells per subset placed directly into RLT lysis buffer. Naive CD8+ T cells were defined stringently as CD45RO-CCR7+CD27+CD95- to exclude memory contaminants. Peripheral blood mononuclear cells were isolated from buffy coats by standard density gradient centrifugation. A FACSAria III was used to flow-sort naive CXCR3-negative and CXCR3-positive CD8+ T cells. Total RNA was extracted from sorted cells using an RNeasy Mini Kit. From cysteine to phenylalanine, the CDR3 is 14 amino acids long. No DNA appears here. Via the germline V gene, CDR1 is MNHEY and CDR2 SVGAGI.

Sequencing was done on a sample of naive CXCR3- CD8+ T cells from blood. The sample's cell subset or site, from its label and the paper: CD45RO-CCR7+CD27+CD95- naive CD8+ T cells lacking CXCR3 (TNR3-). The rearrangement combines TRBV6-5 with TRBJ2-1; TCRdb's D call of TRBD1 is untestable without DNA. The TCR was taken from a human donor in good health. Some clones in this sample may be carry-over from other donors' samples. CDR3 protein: CASSPRGRDNEQFF.